Included here is one TCR beta chain sequence, with context. These data are taken from a study of blood T cell repertoires in COVID-19. Sequencing was performed with immunoSEQ multiplex PCR; in TCRdb, only in-frame clones are kept and a portion is missing. Among more than 350,000 clones listed, about 88% were seen once. Source material: PBMCs or T cells enriched from blood (not recorded which). The receptor was derived from a woman between 18 and 29 years old who had been exposed to COVID-19.

The CDR3 reads CASSRDRGDTEAFF. In nucleotides, the CDR3 is TGTGCCAGCAGTCGAGACAGGGGGGACACTGAAGCTTTCTTT. The J gene is TRBJ1-1, the V gene TRBV28, with 9 bases fitting TRBD1. CDR1 and CDR2 (germline): MDHEN, SYDVKM. V was pared by 5 bases and J by 3 bases, with 4 bases of the junction left unmatched. The CDR3 has 14 amino acids. Using reference TRBV28 and TRBJ1-1 for the parts outside the CDR3, the full variable domain is DVKVTQSSRYLVKRTGEKVFLECVQDMDHENMFWYRQDPGLGLRLIYFSYDVKMKEKGDIPEGYSVSREKKERFSLILESASTNQTSMYLCASSRDRGDTEAFFGQGTRLTVV.